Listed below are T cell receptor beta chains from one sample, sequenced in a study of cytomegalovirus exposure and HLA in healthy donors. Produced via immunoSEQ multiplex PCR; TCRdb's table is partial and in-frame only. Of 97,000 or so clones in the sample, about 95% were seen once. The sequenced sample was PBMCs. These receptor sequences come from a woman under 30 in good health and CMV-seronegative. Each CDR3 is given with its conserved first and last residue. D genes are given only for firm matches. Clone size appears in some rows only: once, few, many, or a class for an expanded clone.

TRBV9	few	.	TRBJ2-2	TGTGCCAGCAGCGTAGCTTACCGCCACTCCAACACCGGGGAGCTGTTTTTT	CASSVAYRHSNTGELFF
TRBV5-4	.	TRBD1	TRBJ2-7	TGTGCCAGCAGCTTGGGGGACAGGGTATACGAGCAGTACTTC	CASSLGDRVYEQYF
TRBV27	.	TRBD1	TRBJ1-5	TGTGCCAGCAGTTCGGGACAGGGCCGCCAGCCCCAGCATTTT	CASSSGQGRQPQHF
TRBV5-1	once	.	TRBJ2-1	TGCGCCAGCAGCTTGGTGGGAGGCACAAATGAGCAGTTCTTC	CASSLVGGTNEQFF
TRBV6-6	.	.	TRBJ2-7	TGTGCCAGCAGTTACCTCACCGGACGGGACTCCTACGAGCAGTACTTC	CASSYLTGRDSYEQYF
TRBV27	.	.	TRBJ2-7	TGTGCCAGCAGTCAAGCGGAATACTACGAGCAGTACTTC	CASSQAEYYEQYF
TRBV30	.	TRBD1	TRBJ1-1	TGTGCCTGGACCCAATACAGGGGAGGGAACACTGAAGCTTTCTTT	CAWTQYRGGNTEAFF
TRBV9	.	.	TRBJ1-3	TGTGCCAGCAGTACAAGGACAAACTCTGGAAACACCATATATTTT	CASSTRTNSGNTIYF
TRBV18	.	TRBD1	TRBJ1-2	TGTGCCAGCTCACCCCAGGGGGCGGATGGCTACACCTTC	CASSPQGADGYTF
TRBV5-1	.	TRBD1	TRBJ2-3	TGCGCCAGCAGCTTGGTTTACTCAGGGGGCATCGAAGGTACAGATACGCAGTATTTT	CASSLVYSGGIEGTDTQYF
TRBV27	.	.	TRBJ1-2	TGTGCCAGCAGATCCGCGGGATCTAACTATGGCTACACCTTC	CASRSAGSNYGYTF
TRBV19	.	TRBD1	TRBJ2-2	TGTGCCAGTACTAAAAACAGGGGTACGACCGGGGAGCTGTTTTTT	CASTKNRGTTGELFF
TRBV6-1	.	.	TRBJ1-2	TGTGCCAGCCTTACTCAGGGGCCCAACTATGGCTACACCTTC	CASLTQGPNYGYTF
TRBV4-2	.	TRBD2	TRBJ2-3	TGTGCCAGCAGCCCCGGACTAGCGGGGGGACCTAGCACAGATACGCAGTATTTT	CASSPGLAGGPSTDTQYF
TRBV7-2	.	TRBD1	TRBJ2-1	TGTGCCAGCAGCTTTGGGACAGGGCCCTATGAGCAGTTCTTC	CASSFGTGPYEQFF
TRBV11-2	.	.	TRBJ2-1	TGTGCCAGCAGCCTGGGCCATGAGCAGTTCTTC	CASSLGHEQFF
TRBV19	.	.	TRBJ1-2	TGTGCCAGTAGTATTCCAGGGGTGAGGGGCTATGGCTACACCTTC	CASSIPGVRGYGYTF
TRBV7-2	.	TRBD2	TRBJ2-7	TGTGCCAGCAGCGGGACTAGCGGGACCTACGAGCAGTACTTC	CASSGTSGTYEQYF
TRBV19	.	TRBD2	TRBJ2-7	TGTGCCAGTAGTAGTGGACTAGCGGGGAACTCCTACGAGCAGTACTTC	CASSSGLAGNSYEQYF
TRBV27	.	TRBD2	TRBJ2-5	TGTGCCAGCAGTCCCCGGACTAGCGGGACCGAGACCCAGTACTTC	CASSPRTSGTETQYF
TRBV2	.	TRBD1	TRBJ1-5	TGTGCCAGCAGCGGGGACAGGGCGGGCAATCAGCCCCAGCATTTT	CASSGDRAGNQPQHF
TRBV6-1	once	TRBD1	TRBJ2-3	TGTGCCAGCAGTGAAGGGACAGGAAGCACAGATACGCAGTATTTT	CASSEGTGSTDTQYF
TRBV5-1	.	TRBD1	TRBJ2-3	TGCGCCAGCAGCGCGACAGGGAGCACAGATACGCAGTATTTT	CASSATGSTDTQYF
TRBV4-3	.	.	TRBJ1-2	TGCGCCAGCAGCCAATACACACAGGGTAACTATGGCTACACCTTC	CASSQYTQGNYGYTF
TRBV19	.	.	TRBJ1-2	TGTGCCAGTAGGCTGTCAGGGTATGGCTACACCTTC	CASRLSGYGYTF
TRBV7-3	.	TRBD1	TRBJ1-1	TGTGCCAGCAGTCGAGGGACAGTGCCCACTGAAGCTTTCTTT	CASSRGTVPTEAFF
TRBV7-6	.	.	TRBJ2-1	TGTGCCAGCAGCTCGACTCCCCCCTCTAGCTCTCTTGGGAATGAGCAGTTCTTC	CASSSTPPSSSLGNEQFF
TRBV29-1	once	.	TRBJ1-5	TGCAGCGTTGGGTCAGTCGATGAGCCCCAGCATTTT	CSVGSVDEPQHF
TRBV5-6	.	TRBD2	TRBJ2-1	TGTGCCAGCAGCTTGGAAGTTAGCGGGGGGTCCTACAATGAGCAGTTCTTC	CASSLEVSGGSYNEQFF
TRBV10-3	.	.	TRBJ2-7	TGTGCCATCAGTGAGCTACAGGGTACCTACGAGCAGTACTTC	CAISELQGTYEQYF
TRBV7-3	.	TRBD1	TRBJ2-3	TGTGCCAGGACAAGAGACAGGGGCACGGATACGCAGTATTTT	CARTRDRGTDTQYF
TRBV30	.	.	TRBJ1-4	TGTGCCTGGAGTAGGGGGGGCAGGGACGAAAAACTGTTTTTT	CAWSRGGRDEKLFF
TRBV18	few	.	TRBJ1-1	TGTGCCAGCTCACCCGGGGGGGGGCGGTTAAACACTGAAGCTTTCTTT	CASSPGGGRLNTEAFF
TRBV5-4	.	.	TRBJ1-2	TGTGCCAGCAGTTGGGAGGTGGGACCTAACTATGGCTACACCTTC	CASSWEVGPNYGYTF
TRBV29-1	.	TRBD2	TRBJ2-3	TGCAGCGTGGCGGGGGGTGCACCCTTCACAGATACGCAGTATTTT	CSVAGGAPFTDTQYF
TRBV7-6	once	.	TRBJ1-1	TGTGCCAGCAGCTTAGAATGGAGAGATTCAACGCACACTGAAGCTTTCTTT	CASSLEWRDSTHTEAFF
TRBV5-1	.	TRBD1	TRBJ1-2	TGCGCCAGCAGCAAAGGGACAGGGTTGATCGATGGCTACACCTTC	CASSKGTGLIDGYTF
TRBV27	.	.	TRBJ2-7	TGTGCCAGCAGTCCCATAAAGGGGCCGGGCTACGAGCAGTACTTC	CASSPIKGPGYEQYF
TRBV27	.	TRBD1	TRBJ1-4	TGTGCCAGCAGTCTGACAGGGGTTGAAAAACTGTTTTTT	CASSLTGVEKLFF
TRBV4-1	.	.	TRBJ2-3	TGCGCCAGCAGCGAACCGAGCGCTAGGACAGATACGCAGTATTTT	CASSEPSARTDTQYF
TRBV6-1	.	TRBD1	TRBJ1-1	TGTGCCAGCAGGCTCAACAGGGGCGTGAACACTGAAGCTTTCTTT	CASRLNRGVNTEAFF
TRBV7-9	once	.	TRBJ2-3	TGTGCCGAGAGGAGCAACACAGATACGCAGTATTTT	CAERSNTDTQYF
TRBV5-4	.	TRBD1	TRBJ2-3	TGTGCCAGCACCTTTCAGGGACAGAACACAGATACGCAGTATTTT	CASTFQGQNTDTQYF
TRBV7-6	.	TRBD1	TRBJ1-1	TGTGCCAGCAGCTTCCAAGCCGGGACAGGGAGCGCTGAAGCTTTCTTT	CASSFQAGTGSAEAFF
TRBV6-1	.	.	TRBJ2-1	TGTGCCAGCAGTGAACAAGTAAGTGGTAGAGGGGAGCAGTTCTTC	CASSEQVSGRGEQFF
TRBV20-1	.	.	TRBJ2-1	TGCAGTGCCCCATACAATGAGCAGTTCTTC	CSAPYNEQFF
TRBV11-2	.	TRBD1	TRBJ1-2	TGTGCCAGCAGCCGACAGGGAGACTATGGCTACACCTTC	CASSRQGDYGYTF
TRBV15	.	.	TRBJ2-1	TGTGCCACCAGCAGAGGCCAACAAATTTACAATGAGCAGTTCTTC	CATSRGQQIYNEQFF
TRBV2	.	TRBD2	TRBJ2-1	TGTGCCAGCGGTGCGGCGGGAGAACCCTACAATGAGCAGTTCTTC	CASGAAGEPYNEQFF
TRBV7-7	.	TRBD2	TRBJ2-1	TGTGCTAGCAGCTTAGGGGCTAGCGGACCCATTTACAATGAGCAGTTCTTC	CASSLGASGPIYNEQFF
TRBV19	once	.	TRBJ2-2	TGTGCCAGTAGTATATTGGCGGGGGCGACCGGGGAGCTGTTTTTT	CASSILAGATGELFF
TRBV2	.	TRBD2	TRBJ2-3	TGTGCCAGCCGGGATGGTAGACTAGCGGGACAGCAAGATACGCAGTATTTT	CASRDGRLAGQQDTQYF
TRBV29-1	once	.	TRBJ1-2	TGCAGCGTTGAAGTCCAGGTTACGGGCTACACCTTC	CSVEVQVTGYTF
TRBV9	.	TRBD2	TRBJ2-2	TGTGCCAGCAGCGCAGGGACTAGCGTCGGGGAGCTGTTTTTT	CASSAGTSVGELFF
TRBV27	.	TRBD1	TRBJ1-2	TGTGCCAGCAGTTTTCACGACAGGGTCAATGGCTACACCTTC	CASSFHDRVNGYTF
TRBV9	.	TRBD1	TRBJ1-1	TGTGCCAGCAGCGACCCTCGGACAGGGGGCACTGAAGCTTTCTTT	CASSDPRTGGTEAFF
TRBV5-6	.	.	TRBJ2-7	TGTGCCAGCAGCTTAGGACAAAGGGGTACCTACGAGCAGTACTTC	CASSLGQRGTYEQYF
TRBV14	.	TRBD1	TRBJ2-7	TGTGCCAGCAGCTTACGAAGTGGGACAGCCTACGAGCAGTACTTC	CASSLRSGTAYEQYF
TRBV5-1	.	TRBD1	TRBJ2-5	TGCGCCAGCAGCTTGGGGGACAGTAAAGAGACCCAGTACTTC	CASSLGDSKETQYF